The clone carrying this TCR beta chain appeared a few times. These data belong to a study of blood T cell repertoires in COVID-19. On the study more broadly: The United States, Italy and Spain provided the acute and convalescent COVID-19 samples. PBMCs, B-cell-depleted T cells, or T cells provided the cDNA or gDNA that made up the material.

In the authors' workflow: The authors estimated nucleated cell counts from reference gene primer amplification. Sequencing was performed with immunoSEQ multiplex PCR; in TCRdb, only in-frame clones are kept and a portion is missing. V, J and clone size derive from that table, while D and trimming were established from the DNA sequence. The sample includes about 220,000 clones, around 82% seen only once; the top ten take 7.2%. V shed 4 bases and J shed 6 bases, with 12 bases lying between them. Germline CDR1 is SGHTA and CDR2 is FQGNSA. The CDR3 spans 13 residues. This rearrangement joins TRBV7-2 to TRBJ1-1; D remains unclear. Sequencing was carried out using peripheral blood. The sequence derives from a woman aged 70-85 years with acute or convalescent COVID-19. CDR3 sequence (DNA): TGTGCCAGCAGCTCCCGGTCGCAGGCTGAAGCTTTCTTT. It specifies CASSSRSQAEAFF.